A selection of T cell receptor beta chains follows, all from one sample in a study of cytomegalovirus exposure and HLA in healthy donors. This table comes from immunoSEQ multiplex PCR, and its TCRdb copy is limited to in-frame clones, with some not included. Altogether fewer than 200,000 clones are present, approximately 78% being singletons, with the ten largest covering 1.5% to 2%. The sample comprised PBMCs. These receptors came from a woman under 30 in good health and CMV-seronegative. Each CDR3 is given with its conserved first and last residue. The D gene is left open where the match is weak. Size is omitted from some rows. Given values are once, few, many or a class for expanded clones.

DNA | CDR3 | size | J | V | D
TGCGCCAGCAGTCTCGAAGGAGGGACTGGAAACACCATATATTTT | CASSLEGGTGNTIYF | . | TRBJ1-3 | TRBV4-1 | .
TGTGCCAGCAGCTTAGCTCGGGCGGGAGGGGGAACCGGGGAGCTGTTTTTT | CASSLARAGGGTGELFF | . | TRBJ2-2 | TRBV7-8 | TRBD2
TGTGCCAGCAGTGCCTCGGTGGGACTCATGAACACTGAAGCTTTCTTT | CASSASVGLMNTEAFF | . | TRBJ1-1 | TRBV27 | .
TGTGCCAGCCGGGACAGGGGTAATTCACCCCTCCACTTT | CASRDRGNSPLHF | . | TRBJ1-6 | TRBV7-3 | TRBD1
TGTGCCAGCAGCTCTGGGACTAGCGGGGGAAAGACCCAGTACTTC | CASSSGTSGGKTQYF | . | TRBJ2-5 | TRBV5-4 | TRBD2
TGTGCCATCAGTGATAACCACGTCGGTACCTACGAGCAGTACTTC | CAISDNHVGTYEQYF | . | TRBJ2-7 | TRBV10-3 | .
TGTGCCAGCGGAGCTCGCGGATCCTACGAGCAGTACTTC | CASGARGSYEQYF | few | TRBJ2-7 | TRBV6-1 | .
TGTGCCAGCAGCTGGGGGGGGTCTCCGAACAATGAGCAGTTCTTC | CASSWGGSPNNEQFF | . | TRBJ2-1 | TRBV7-9 | TRBD2
TGTGCCTTGCAAGGACAGGGGCTGAGTGGCTACACCTTC | CALQGQGLSGYTF | . | TRBJ1-2 | TRBV30 | TRBD1
TGTGCCAGCAGTCCCAGAAACAACAGGGGGGCTAGCGACTACGAGCAGTACTTC | CASSPRNNRGASDYEQYF | . | TRBJ2-7 | TRBV27 | TRBD1
TGCAGTGCTATACAGGGCCGGGGCTACACCTTC | CSAIQGRGYTF | once | TRBJ1-2 | TRBV20-1 | .
TGTGCCAGCAGCTTACCGGGACAGAGCAGTACCGGGGAGCTGTTTTTT | CASSLPGQSSTGELFF | . | TRBJ2-2 | TRBV5-8 | TRBD1
TGTGCCAGTATCGGGCCCCCCGGGACAGGGGGCTCTGGGGCCAACGTCCTGACTTTC | CASIGPPGTGGSGANVLTF | . | TRBJ2-6 | TRBV19 | TRBD1
TGTGCCAGCAGTTATTTGACTAGCGGGAGAGGGGATACGCAGTATTTT | CASSYLTSGRGDTQYF | . | TRBJ2-3 | TRBV6-5 | TRBD2
TGTGCCAGCAGCCCAACCGGGACAGGAATAAATCAGCCCCAGCATTTT | CASSPTGTGINQPQHF | . | TRBJ1-5 | TRBV27 | TRBD1
TGTGCCAGCAGCTTATTCGTCGTGAACACTGAAGCTTTCTTT | CASSLFVVNTEAFF | . | TRBJ1-1 | TRBV11-2 | .
TGTGCCAGCAGCCCGTACAGGGGGCGGAACACTGAAGCTTTCTTT | CASSPYRGRNTEAFF | . | TRBJ1-1 | TRBV7-8 | TRBD1
TGTGCCAGTAGGGCAGATATGAACACTGAAGCTTTCTTT | CASRADMNTEAFF | . | TRBJ1-1 | TRBV19 | .
TGTGCCAGCAGCTGGGACTATGGCTTCGATACGCAGTATTTT | CASSWDYGFDTQYF | . | TRBJ2-3 | TRBV5-4 | TRBD2
TGTGCCAGCAGTTTACCGGGACACAGCTACGAGCAGTACTTC | CASSLPGHSYEQYF | few | TRBJ2-7 | TRBV28 | .
TGTGCCAGCACTCCGGGACAGGGACAGTTCTTC | CASTPGQGQFF | . | TRBJ2-1 | TRBV2 | TRBD1
TGTGCCAGCAGCACCCGAGGTGATACGGATCAGCCCCAGCATTTT | CASSTRGDTDQPQHF | . | TRBJ1-5 | TRBV9 | .
TGTGCCAGCAGTTTTCTCGAGGCGGAAACAGATACGCAGTATTTT | CASSFLEAETDTQYF | . | TRBJ2-3 | TRBV6-1 | .
TGTGCCAGCAGTGTCGGGACTAGCGGGAGGAGAACAGATACGCAGTATTTT | CASSVGTSGRRTDTQYF | . | TRBJ2-3 | TRBV2 | TRBD2
TGTGCCAGCAGTCCGATGAGGCAGGGAAACTATGGCTACACCTTC | CASSPMRQGNYGYTF | . | TRBJ1-2 | TRBV28 | .
TGTGCCAGCAGCCCAACACTAGCTGGGGGTGAGCAGTTCTTC | CASSPTLAGGEQFF | . | TRBJ2-1 | TRBV16 | .
TGTGCCAGTAGCGCCCGGACAGGGGCTGGGAGCAATCAGCCCCAGCATTTT | CASSARTGAGSNQPQHF | . | TRBJ1-5 | TRBV19 | TRBD1
TGTGCCAGCGAGACAGGGATCAGCACAGATACGCAGTATTTT | CASETGISTDTQYF | . | TRBJ2-3 | TRBV25-1 | TRBD1
TGTGCCAGCAGCCGTATCGGACAGGGGGTATCTCAAGAGACCCAGTACTTC | CASSRIGQGVSQETQYF | . | TRBJ2-5 | TRBV5-5 | TRBD1
TGTGCCAGCAGCTTAGTAACAGTCAGCTCTGGAAACACCATATATTTT | CASSLVTVSSGNTIYF | few | TRBJ1-3 | TRBV11-2 | .
TGCGCCAGCAGCCAAGTAGGGGGAATCGGCACTGAAGCTTTCTTT | CASSQVGGIGTEAFF | . | TRBJ1-1 | TRBV4-1 | .
TGTGCCAGCAGTTACTCGGACAGAAATCAGCCCCAGCATTTT | CASSYSDRNQPQHF | . | TRBJ1-5 | TRBV6-6 | .
TGTGCCAGCTCCTCTTGGGAAGGGGACAGAAAAGAGACCCAGTACTTC | CASSSWEGDRKETQYF | . | TRBJ2-5 | TRBV5-6 | TRBD1
TGTGCCAGTAGGAAGTCGACAGGGGCCTACGAGCAGTACTTC | CASRKSTGAYEQYF | . | TRBJ2-7 | TRBV19 | TRBD1
TGTGCCAGCAGGTTGGATAGCTCCTACGAGCAGTACTTC | CASRLDSSYEQYF | . | TRBJ2-7 | TRBV5-4 | .
TGTGCCAGTAGTATCGACAGGGCAGGCTCCTACAATGAGCAGTTCTTC | CASSIDRAGSYNEQFF | once | TRBJ2-1 | TRBV19 | TRBD1
TGTGCCAGCAGACGATGGATACGGGGGGGCACTGAAGCTTTCTTT | CASRRWIRGGTEAFF | . | TRBJ1-1 | TRBV5-8 | .
TGTGCCAGCACGTCCCCCTATAACAATGAGCAGTTCTTC | CASTSPYNNEQFF | . | TRBJ2-1 | TRBV27 | .
TGTGCCAGCTTTAGGATGGGGGGGCGGAGGGGTTTCGATGAGCAGTTCTTC | CASFRMGGRRGFDEQFF | . | TRBJ2-1 | TRBV5-4 | .
TGTGCCAGCAGGAGGGTCCTCCAAGGCGGGGAGCTGTTTTTT | CASRRVLQGGELFF | once | TRBJ2-2 | TRBV28 | .
TGTGCCAGCAGCCAGACAGATACGCAGTATTTT | CASSQTDTQYF | . | TRBJ2-3 | TRBV7-2 | .
TGCGCCAGCAGCCTCGGCAGGGAAAAGGGTGGCTACACCTTC | CASSLGREKGGYTF | . | TRBJ1-2 | TRBV4-1 | .
TGTGCCATCAGCAAGGGGACTAATGAAAAACTGTTTTTT | CAISKGTNEKLFF | . | TRBJ1-4 | TRBV10-3 | .
TGTGCCAGCGCATCGCAGGGGGCGAGCAATCAGCCCCAGCATTTT | CASASQGASNQPQHF | . | TRBJ1-5 | TRBV2 | TRBD1
TGTGCCAGTAGCCCCACGACGGGACAAATTAGCACAGATACGCAGTATTTT | CASSPTTGQISTDTQYF | . | TRBJ2-3 | TRBV19 | .
TGTGCCAGCAGCCCGAAAACCGGGACAAACACCGGGGAGCTGTTTTTT | CASSPKTGTNTGELFF | . | TRBJ2-2 | TRBV7-3 | .